The 21 T cell receptor beta chains below were found in one sample sequenced in a study of cytomegalovirus exposure and HLA in healthy donors. It was with 60 Vbeta and 13 Jbeta primers that the PCR ran. TCRdb's table, derived via immunoSEQ multiplex PCR, lists solely in-frame clones and lacks some. The sample has under 150,000 clones; roughly 80% are singletons. The sequencing input was PBMCs. These receptors originate from a woman in her forties or fifties in good health and CMV-seronegative.

This rearrangement joins TRBV5-4 to TRBJ2-5; TRBD2 matches 9 bases. The trim removed 0 bases at V and 5 bases at J, leaving 8 bases unmatched. Germline V lookup: CDR1 SGHNT, CDR2 YYREEE (reference sequence). The CDR3 has 16 amino acids. The CDR3 region has the DNA TGTGCCAGCAGCTTGGATCTAGCGGGGCCGGAGGAGACCCAGTACTTC. This codes for CASSLDLAGPEETQYF.

The V and J genes are TRBV15 and TRBJ2-5; D call uncertain. This CDR3 spans 15 amino acids. Trimming pared 5 bases from V and 4 bases from J, leaving 17 bases between. CDR1 and CDR2 from the germline V gene are LNHNV and YYDKDF (reference sequence). This chain's CDR3 is CATSLSISLGETQYF. The CDR3 DNA reads TGTGCCACCAGCTTGTCCATCTCCCTCGGAGAGACCCAGTACTTC. The full variable domain, with the rest looked up from reference TRBV15 and TRBJ2-5, is DAMVIQNPRYQVTQFGKPVTLSCSQTLNHNVMYWYQQKSSQAPKLLFHYYDKDFNNEADTPDNFQSRRPNTSFCFLDIRSPGLGDTAMYLCATSLSISLGETQYFGPGTRLLVL.

V is TRBV11-2 and J is TRBJ2-7, with D tentatively TRBD1 (6 bases). The CDR3 spans 15 residues. CDR1 is SGHAT and CDR2 is FQNNGV in the germline V gene. Trimming removed 2 bases from V and 3 bases from J, with 14 bases in between. CDR3 region: CASSLITGQIYEQYF. CDR3 nucleotide sequence: TGTGCCAGCAGCTTAATCACGGGACAAATCTACGAGCAGTACTTC.

Here the CDR3 DNA reads TGTGCCTGGAGTGAGACTAGCGGGTGGGCAGATACGCAGTATTTT. It translates to CAWSETSGWADTQYF. The chain combines TRBV30 with TRBJ2-3, with 10 bases fitting TRBD2. Germline-derived CDR1 and CDR2 are GTSNPN and SVGIG (reference sequence). V lost 1 base and J lost 4; bases outside the gene matches: 5. The CDR3 length is 15 residues. Full variable domain (missing parts from reference TRBV30 and TRBJ2-3): SQTIHQWPATLVQPVGSPLSLECTVEGTSNPNLYWYRQAAGRGLQLLFYSVGIGQISSEVPQNLSASRPQDRQFILSSKKLLLSDSGFYLCAWSETSGWADTQYFGPGTRLTVL.

V gene TRBV6-6 combines with J gene TRBJ1-5, with TRBD1 matching 9 bases. Germline-derived CDR1 and CDR2 are MNHNY and SVGAGI (reference sequence). This CDR3 has 16 residues. J was trimmed by 7 bases and V by 0 bases; bases with no gene match: 7. CDR3 coding DNA: TGTGCCAGCAGTTACTCGGCGACAGGGGGTAACCAGCCCCAGCATTTT. Translating gives CASSYSATGGNQPQHF.

The chain combines TRBV7-9 with TRBJ2-1, with TRBD1 matching over 7 bases. The CDR3 is made up of 15 amino acids. Germline CDR1 and CDR2: SEHNR and FQNEAQ (reference sequence). V shed 5 bases and J 2 bases; nucleotides not matched to a gene: 6. CDR3 sequence reads: CASSPGTVTYNEQFF. CDR3 in DNA: TGTGCCAGCAGCCCGGGGACAGTGACCTACAATGAGCAGTTCTTC.

The chain is built from TRBV30 and TRBJ2-1; 10 nucleotides match TRBD2. Germline assignment: CDR1 GTSNPN and CDR2 SVGIG (reference sequence). The V and J ends lost 2 bases and 6 bases, in that order; junction bases with no gene match: 7. The CDR3 length is 15 residues. CDR3 DNA: TGTGCCTGGAGTCTTACTAGCGGGATGGGCAATGAGCAGTTCTTC. Its protein product is CAWSLTSGMGNEQFF.

The table lists this clone with a few counts. The chain uses TRBV19 and TRBJ2-1; D is possibly TRBD2 (5 bases). Germline CDR1 LNHDA, CDR2 SQIVND (reference sequence). V lost 3 bases and J 6 bases, leaving 12 bases between the germline ends. The CDR3 sequence is 14 residues long. The CDR3 region is CASSISPSFNEQFF. The DNA for the CDR3 is TGTGCCAGTAGTATCAGTCCTAGCTTCAATGAGCAGTTCTTC.

The V and J genes are TRBV7-6 and TRBJ2-5; 7 bases fit TRBD1. Per germline, CDR1 SGHVS and CDR2 FNYEAQ. This CDR3 region has 13 residues. V shed 5 bases and J 4 bases; nucleotides not matched to a gene: 4. This CDR3 reads CASSLRDRETQYF. The CDR3 coding sequence is TGTGCCAGCAGCCTCCGGGACAGAGAGACCCAGTACTTC.

Only a few counts were recorded for this clone. The chain carries TRBV5-1 and TRBJ2-7, with 9 nucleotides matching TRBD2. The V gene's germline CDR1 is SGHRS and CDR2 YFSETQ. There are 16 residues in the CDR3. With 0 bases clipped from V and 2 bases from J, the junction kept 6 bases outside the gene matches. The CDR3 here is CASSLVGSSGAYEQYF. The CDR3 DNA reads as TGCGCCAGCAGCTTGGTGGGTTCTAGCGGGGCCTACGAGCAGTACTTC.

This chain links TRBV7-9 with TRBJ1-6; 10 nucleotides agree with TRBD1. With 5 bases clipped from V and 0 bases from J, the junction kept 7 bases outside the gene matches. CDR1 and CDR2 (germline): SEHNR, FQNEAQ (reference sequence). The CDR3 has 18 residues. In DNA, the CDR3 is TGTGCCAGCAGCCCGACAGGGGGCCCGAGCTCCTATAATTCACCCCTCCACTTT. It codes for CASSPTGGPSSYNSPLHF.

This clone was seen a handful of times. This rearrangement joins TRBV19 to TRBJ1-2; D might be TRBD1 (6 bases). This CDR3 region has 14 residues. The germline V gene encodes CDR1 LNHDA and CDR2 SQIVND (reference sequence). Trimming cost V 7 bases and J 5 bases, with 17 bases left between them. The CDR3, as DNA: TGTGCCAGTACCTCAACCGGGGGGCGTTATGGCTACACCTTC. It yields the protein CASTSTGGRYGYTF. The full variable domain, in which reference TRBV19 and TRBJ1-2 provide the parts outside the CDR3, is DGGITQSPKYLFRKEGQNVTLSCEQNLNHDAMYWYRQDPGQGLRLIYYSQIVNDFQKGDIAEGYSVSREKKESFPLTVTSAQKNPTAFYLCASTSTGGRYGYTFGSGTRLTVV.

V is TRBV29-1 and J is TRBJ1-1; a possible D gene is TRBD1 (5 bases). Germline loops: CDR1 SQVTM, CDR2 ANQGSEA. V lost 5 bases to trimming and J lost 3 bases, with 19 bases between them. This CDR3 contains 15 residues. Here the CDR3 reads CSVSTRQTGDTEAFF. In nucleotides, the CDR3 is TGCAGCGTTTCGACCCGGCAGACGGGGGACACTGAAGCTTTCTTT.

The chain is built from TRBV4-2 and TRBJ2-1; D gene ambiguous. CDR3 length: 15 amino acids. The germline V gene encodes CDR1 LGHNA and CDR2 YNFKEQ. Between the trimmed V and J ends, which lost 4 bases and 8 bases, there was a span of 18 bases. CDR3: CASSPQFGPGYEQFF. CDR3 nucleotides: TGTGCCAGCAGCCCCCAGTTTGGTCCCGGGTATGAGCAGTTCTTC.

The chain joins TRBV19 to TRBJ2-3; 7 nucleotides match TRBD2. Germline V gene lookup returns CDR1 LNHDA and CDR2 SQIVND (reference sequence). V was pared by 2 bases and J by 3 bases, with 5 bases of the junction left unmatched. The CDR3 has 15 residues. This chain's CDR3 is CASSILLAATDTQYF. In DNA form, the CDR3 reads TGTGCCAGTAGTATACTTCTAGCGGCTACAGATACGCAGTATTTT.

The chain joins TRBV5-8 to TRBJ2-5, with 9 bases aligning to TRBD2. Per the germline V gene, CDR1 is SGHTS and CDR2 is YDEGEE. The CDR3 sequence is 15 residues long. V was clipped by 7 bases and J by 2 bases; unmatched bases: 9. CDR3 DNA: TGTGCCAGCGGACGTAGCGGGGGCGATCAAGAGACCCAGTACTTC. Its translation is CASGRSGGDQETQYF.

The J gene is TRBJ2-2, the V gene TRBV12-5; D not resolved. The V and J ends lost 2 bases and 0 bases respectively, with 7 bases between them. Looked up from germline, CDR1 is LGHNT and CDR2 is FRNRAP. There are 15 residues in the CDR3. CDR3 loop: CASGLRSTNTGELFF. The CDR3 DNA reads as TGTGCTAGTGGTTTGAGAAGCACGAACACCGGGGAGCTGTTTTTT.

The chain is built from TRBV29-1 and TRBJ2-5; TRBD1 aligns across 7 bases. CDR3 length: 15 residues. Per germline, CDR1 SQVTM and CDR2 ANQGSEA. Germline trimming cut 6 bases from V and 4 bases from J; bases unmatched to any gene: 14. The CDR3 DNA sequence: TGCAGCGTCGTTGGGGTTCTGACAGGGAGAGAGACCCAGTACTTC. This sequence encodes CSVVGVLTGRETQYF. The entire variable domain, with the rest obtained from reference TRBV29-1 and TRBJ2-5, is as follows: SAVISQKPSRDICQRGTSLTIQCQVDSQVTMMFWYRQQPGQSLTLIATANQGSEATYESGFVIDKFPISRPNLTFSTLTVSNMSPEDSSIYLCSVVGVLTGRETQYFGPGTRLLVL.

The genes are TRBV5-1 and TRBJ1-1; no reliable D call. CDR3 size: 15 residues. Deletions cut 4 bases from V and 3 bases from J, with 16 bases between. Germline loops: CDR1 SGHRS, CDR2 YFSETQ. DNA of the CDR3: TGCGCCAGCAGCGAGGGTCGATGGCCCTACACTGAAGCTTTCTTT. It specifies CASSEGRWPYTEAFF.

This clone was seen only once. The rearrangement links TRBV25-1 to TRBJ2-4; possible D gene TRBD2, 6 bases. The CDR3 consists of 13 residues. The V end lost 4 bases, the J end lost 9 bases, and 13 bases lay between the germline ends. Germline lookup yields CDR1 MGHDK and CDR2 SYGVNS. DNA for the CDR3: TGTGCCAGCAGTGTGGGCGGGGTCGGCATTCAGTACTTC. This codes for CASSVGGVGIQYF.

The chain carries TRBV12-5 and TRBJ2-1; the match to TRBD1 covers 11 bases. The V and J ends lost 6 bases and 1 base, in that order; junction bases with no gene match: 14. The CDR3 sequence is 19 residues long. The germline CDR1 and CDR2 sequences are LGHNT and FRNRAP. Here the CDR3 reads CASGEARTGGFKSYNEQFF. The CDR3 DNA reads as TGTGCTAGTGGAGAGGCACGGACAGGGGGCTTTAAATCCTACAATGAGCAGTTCTTC.